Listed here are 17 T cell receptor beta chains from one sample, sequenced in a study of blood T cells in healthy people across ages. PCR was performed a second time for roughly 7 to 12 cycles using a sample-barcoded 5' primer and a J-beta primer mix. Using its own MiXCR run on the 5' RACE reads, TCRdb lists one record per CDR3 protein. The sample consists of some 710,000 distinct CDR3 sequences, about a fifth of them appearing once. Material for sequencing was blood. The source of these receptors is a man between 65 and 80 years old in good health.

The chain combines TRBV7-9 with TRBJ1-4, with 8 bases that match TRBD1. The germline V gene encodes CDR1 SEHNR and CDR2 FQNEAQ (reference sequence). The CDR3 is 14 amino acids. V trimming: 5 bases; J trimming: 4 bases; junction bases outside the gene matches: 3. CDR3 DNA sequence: TGTGCCAGCAGCGAAGACAGGGGTAATGAAAAACTGTTTTTT. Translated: CASSEDRGNEKLFF.

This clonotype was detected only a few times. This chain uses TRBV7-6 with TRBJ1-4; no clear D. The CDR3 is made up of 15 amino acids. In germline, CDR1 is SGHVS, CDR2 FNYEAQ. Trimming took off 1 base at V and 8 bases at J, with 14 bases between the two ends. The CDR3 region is CASSLDLQRGEKLFF. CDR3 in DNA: TGTGCCAGCAGCTTAGACCTACAGCGGGGAGAAAAACTGTTTTTT.

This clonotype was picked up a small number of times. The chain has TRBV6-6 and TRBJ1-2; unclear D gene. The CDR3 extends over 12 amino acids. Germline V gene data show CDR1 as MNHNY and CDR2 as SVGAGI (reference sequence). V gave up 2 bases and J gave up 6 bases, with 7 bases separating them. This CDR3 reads CASSYVEDGYTF. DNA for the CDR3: TGTGCCAGCAGTTACGTGGAAGATGGCTACACCTTC.

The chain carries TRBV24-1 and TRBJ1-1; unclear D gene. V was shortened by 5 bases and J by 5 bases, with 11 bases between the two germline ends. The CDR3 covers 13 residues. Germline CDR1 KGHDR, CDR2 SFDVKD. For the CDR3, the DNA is TGTGCCACCAGTGCCTCGCGGGGAACTGAAGCTTTCTTT. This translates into CATSASRGTEAFF.

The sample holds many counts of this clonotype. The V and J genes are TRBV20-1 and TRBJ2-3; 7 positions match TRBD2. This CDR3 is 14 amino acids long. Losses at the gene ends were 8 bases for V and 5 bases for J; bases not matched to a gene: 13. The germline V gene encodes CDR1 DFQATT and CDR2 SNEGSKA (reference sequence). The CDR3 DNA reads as TGCAGTCCCTTTGGGGGGAGGGAGGGAGATACGCAGTATTTT. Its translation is CSPFGGREGDTQYF.

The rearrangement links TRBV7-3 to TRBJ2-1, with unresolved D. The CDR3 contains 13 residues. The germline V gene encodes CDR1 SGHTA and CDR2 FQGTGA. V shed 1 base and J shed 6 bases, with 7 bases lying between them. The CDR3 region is CASSLSSINEQFF. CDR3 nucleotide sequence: TGTGCCAGCAGCTTAAGCAGTATCAATGAGCAGTTCTTC.

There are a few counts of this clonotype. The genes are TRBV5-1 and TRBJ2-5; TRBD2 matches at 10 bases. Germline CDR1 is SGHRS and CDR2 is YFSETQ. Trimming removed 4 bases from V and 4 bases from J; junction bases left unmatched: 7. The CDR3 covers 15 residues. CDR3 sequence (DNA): TGCGCCAGCAGCGGGACGACTAGCGGGTCAGAGACCCAGTACTTC. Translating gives CASSGTTSGSETQYF.

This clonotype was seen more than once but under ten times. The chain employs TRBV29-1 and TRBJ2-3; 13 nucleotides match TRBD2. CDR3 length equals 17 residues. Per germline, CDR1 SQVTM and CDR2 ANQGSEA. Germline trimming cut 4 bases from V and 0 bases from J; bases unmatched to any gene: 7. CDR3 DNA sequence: TGCAGCGTTGGGGGACTAGCGGGATTCTCTAGCACAGATACGCAGTATTTT. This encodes CSVGGLAGFSSTDTQYF.

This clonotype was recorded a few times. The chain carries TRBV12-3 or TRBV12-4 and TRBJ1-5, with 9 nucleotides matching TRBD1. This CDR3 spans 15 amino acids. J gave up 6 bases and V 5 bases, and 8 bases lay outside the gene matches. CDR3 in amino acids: CASSRPGQGGQPQHF. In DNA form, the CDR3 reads TGTGCCAGCAGTCGACCGGGACAGGGCGGTCAGCCCCAGCATTTT.

The CDR3 nucleotides read TGTGCCAGCAGCGTAATGGGACTGCCAATTGAGCAGTTCTTC. This sequence encodes CASSVMGLPIEQFF. The chain couples TRBV9 to TRBJ2-1; the D gene is possibly TRBD2 (6 bases). The V gene's germline CDR1 is SGDLS and CDR2 YYNGEE. Between the trimmed V and J ends, which lost 1 base and 9 bases, there was a span of 14 bases. The CDR3 is made up of 14 amino acids.

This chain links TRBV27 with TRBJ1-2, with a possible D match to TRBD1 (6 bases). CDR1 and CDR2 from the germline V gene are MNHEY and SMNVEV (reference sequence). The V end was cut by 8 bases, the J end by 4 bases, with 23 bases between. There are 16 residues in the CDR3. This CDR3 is CASRTVSVGPGYGYTF. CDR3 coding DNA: TGTGCCAGCCGGACAGTGTCCGTCGGACCCGGCTATGGCTACACCTTC.

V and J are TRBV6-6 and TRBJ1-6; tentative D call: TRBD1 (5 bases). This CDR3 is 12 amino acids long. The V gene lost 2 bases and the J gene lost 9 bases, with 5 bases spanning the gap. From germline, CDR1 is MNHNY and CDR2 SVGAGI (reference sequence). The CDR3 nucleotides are TGTGCCAGCAGTTACGGGGGTTCACCCCTCCACTTT. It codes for CASSYGGSPLHF.

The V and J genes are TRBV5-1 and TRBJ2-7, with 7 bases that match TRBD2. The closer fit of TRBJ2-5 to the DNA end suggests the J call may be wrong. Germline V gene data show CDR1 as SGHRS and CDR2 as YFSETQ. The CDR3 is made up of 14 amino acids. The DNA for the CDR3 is TGCGCCAGCAGTTCCGGGGGGAGTAGGGAGACCCAGTACTTC. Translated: CASSSGGSRETQYF.

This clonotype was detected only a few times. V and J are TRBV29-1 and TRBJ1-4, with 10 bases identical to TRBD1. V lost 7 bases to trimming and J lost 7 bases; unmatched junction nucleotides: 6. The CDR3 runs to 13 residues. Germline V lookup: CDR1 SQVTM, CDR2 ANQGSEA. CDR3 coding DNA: TGCAGCGGTGCGACAGGGGGCGGTGAAAAACTGTTTTTT. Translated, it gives CSGATGGGEKLFF.

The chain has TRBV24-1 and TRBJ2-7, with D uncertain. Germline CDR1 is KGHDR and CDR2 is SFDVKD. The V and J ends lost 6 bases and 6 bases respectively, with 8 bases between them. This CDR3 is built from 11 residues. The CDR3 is CATSHSGEQYF. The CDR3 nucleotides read TGTGCCACCAGTCACTCCGGCGAGCAGTACTTC.

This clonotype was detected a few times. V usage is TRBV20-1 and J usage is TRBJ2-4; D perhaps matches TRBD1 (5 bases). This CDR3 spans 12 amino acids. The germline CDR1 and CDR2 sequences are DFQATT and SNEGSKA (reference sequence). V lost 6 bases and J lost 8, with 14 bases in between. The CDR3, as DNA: TGCAGTGCAGGGCAGGGTGGGGACATTCAGTACTTC. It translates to CSAGQGGDIQYF.

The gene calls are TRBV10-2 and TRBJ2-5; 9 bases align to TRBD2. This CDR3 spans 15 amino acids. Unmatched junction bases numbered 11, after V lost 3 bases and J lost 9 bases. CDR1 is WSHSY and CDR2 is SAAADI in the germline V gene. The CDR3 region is CASSELAGREGPQYF. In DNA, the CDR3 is TGCGCCAGCAGTGAACTAGCGGGCCGGGAGGGGCCCCAGTACTTC.